These 18 T cell receptor beta chains were sequenced from one sample in a study of identical twins. TCRdb re-called the 5' RACE reads through MiXCR, storing one row per CDR3 protein. The sample contains approximately 230,000 distinct CDR3 sequences, 5% to 7% of which appear only once. The same data also contributed to another study, on T cells expressing NK-cell markers.

Sequenced material: CD8+ T cells sorted from blood. The source of these receptors is a woman aged 18-29 years in good health.

This chain links TRBV7-8 with TRBJ1-5, with 11 bases identical to TRBD1. The trim removed 7 bases at V and 7 bases at J, leaving 9 bases unmatched. Germline V gene data show CDR1 as SGHVS and CDR2 as FQNEAQ. The CDR3 sequence is 15 residues long. Here the CDR3 reads CASTKGTGGLQPQHF. CDR3 in DNA: TGTGCCAGCACCAAAGGGACAGGGGGGTTGCAGCCCCAGCATTTT.

This clonotype was recorded at least ten times. The J gene is TRBJ2-1, the V gene TRBV20-1; 9 nucleotides line up with TRBD1. CDR3 size: 16 residues. Germline assignment: CDR1 DFQATT and CDR2 SNEGSKA (reference sequence). After removal of 6 bases from V and 5 bases from J, the junction contained 14 bases not matched to a gene. Here the CDR3 reads CSALHRDRVTNNEQFF. The DNA for the CDR3 is TGCAGTGCCCTTCACCGGGACAGGGTAACCAACAATGAGCAGTTCTTC.

This clonotype was counted a few times. V gene TRBV5-6 combines with J gene TRBJ1-6; tentatively, D is TRBD1 (5 bases). The germline gives CDR1 SGHDT, CDR2 YYEEEE. The CDR3 is 14 amino acids. V lost 0 bases and J 7 bases, leaving 8 bases between the germline ends. CDR3 bases: TGTGCCAGCAGCTTGGGGGGGGGAAATTCACCCCTCCACTTT. This codes for CASSLGGGNSPLHF.

This clonotype was observed many times. The chain recombines TRBV12-3 or TRBV12-4 with TRBJ2-7; 11 bases agree with TRBD1. Trimming removed 6 bases from V and 3 bases from J; junction bases left unmatched: 4. The CDR3 sequence is 14 residues long. The CDR3 DNA reads as TGTGCCAGCAGCGCCGGGACAGGGGGCTACGAGCAGTACTTC. It translates to CASSAGTGGYEQYF.

Ten or more counts support this clonotype. The chain links TRBV7-9 to TRBJ2-7; D is unresolved. The ends were cut back, 5 bases at V and 3 bases at J, with 14 bases in the middle. Per the germline V gene, CDR1 is SEHNR and CDR2 is FQNEAQ (reference sequence). The CDR3 has 14 amino acids. In DNA form, the CDR3 reads TGTGCCAGCAGCCTGACGATGGGGATCTACGAGCAGTACTTC. Protein product: CASSLTMGIYEQYF.

The chain uses TRBV7-2 and TRBJ1-3; the match to TRBD1 covers 7 bases. J gave up 2 bases and V 6 bases, and 10 bases lay outside the gene matches. The CDR3 covers 16 residues. The germline V gene encodes CDR1 SGHTA and CDR2 FQGNSA. In DNA, the CDR3 is TGTGCCAGCAGTCGAACACAGGGGTCGGCTGGAAACACCATATATTTT. This encodes CASSRTQGSAGNTIYF.

This clonotype was seen repeatedly, ten times or more. Mismatch with germline at one junction end may stem from a read error. In nucleotides, the CDR3 is TGCGCCAGCAGACAAGGGGTCCAATCCTCTAACTATGGCTACACCTTC. Residues: CASRQGVQSSNYGYTF. This sequence joins TRBV4-1 and TRBJ1-2; maybe TRBD1 (5 bases). Germline V gene lookup returns CDR1 MGHRA and CDR2 YSYEKL. The length of the CDR3 is 16 residues.

This clonotype was seen repeatedly, ten times or more. The V call is TRBV6-1, the J call TRBJ2-3; TRBD1 might be the D (5 bases). The germline CDR1 and CDR2 sequences are MNHNS and SASEGT. The length of the CDR3 is 14 residues. Trimming took off 6 bases at V and 6 bases at J, with 16 bases between the two ends. The CDR3 sequence is CASRTGSISDTQYF. In nucleotides, the CDR3 is TGTGCCAGCAGAACAGGAAGCATATCGGATACGCAGTATTTT.

V gene TRBV7-8 combines with J gene TRBJ1-2, with TRBD1 matching 12 bases. Germline values: CDR1 SGHVS, CDR2 FQNEAQ. V shed 6 bases, J shed 7 bases, and the junction held 12 bases outside the gene matches. The CDR3 spans 16 residues. The CDR3 coding sequence is TGTGCCAGCAGGCCCGGGACAGGGGGCTATCAGTTTGGCTACACCTTC. This codes for CASRPGTGGYQFGYTF.

The J gene is TRBJ1-6, the V gene TRBV11-2, with a weak D call TRBD1 (6 bases). Germline CDR1 and CDR2: SGHAT and FQNNGV. V was cut by 5 bases and J by 10 bases, with 15 bases left in between. CDR3 length: 14 amino acids. CDR3 nucleotides: TGTGCCAGCAGCCGGGAAACAGGGTTCTCACCCCTCCACTTT. Its translation is CASSRETGFSPLHF.

This clonotype was counted a few times. V is TRBV5-5 and J is TRBJ1-5; TRBD1 agrees at 11 bases. From germline, CDR1 is SGHKS and CDR2 YYEKEE (reference sequence). CDR3 length equals 15 residues. J lost 5 bases, V lost 3 bases, and 4 bases had no gene match. The CDR3 nucleotides are TGTGCCAGCAGCTGGACAGGGGGCGATCATCAGCCCCAGCATTTT. This gives the protein CASSWTGGDHQPQHF.

Only a few counts were recorded for this clonotype. This sequence joins TRBV3-1 and TRBJ2-7; the match to TRBD2 covers 9 bases. V was clipped by 4 bases and J by 0 bases; unmatched bases: 10. Germline-derived CDR1 and CDR2 are LGHDT and YNNKEL (reference sequence). The CDR3 spans 17 residues. The CDR3 DNA is TGTGCCAGCAGCCCCCTGACTAGCGGCCTAAACTCCTACGAGCAGTACTTC. Amino acid sequence: CASSPLTSGLNSYEQYF.

The sample holds a few counts of this clonotype. The J gene is TRBJ2-3, the V gene TRBV7-9, with 7 bases that match TRBD1. This CDR3 is built from 16 residues. With 3 bases clipped from V and 2 bases from J, the junction kept 8 bases outside the gene matches. From germline, CDR1 is SEHNR and CDR2 FQNEAQ (reference sequence). The CDR3 DNA sequence: TGTGCCAGCAGCTTTGCCCGGGACAGACACACAGATACGCAGTATTTT. Amino acids: CASSFARDRHTDTQYF. Using reference TRBV7-9 and TRBJ2-3 for the parts outside the CDR3, the full variable domain is DTGVSQNPRHKITKRGQNVTFRCDPISEHNRLYWYRQTLGQGPEFLTYFQNEAQLEKSRLLSDRFSAERPKGSFSTLEIQRTEQGDSAMYLCASSFARDRHTDTQYFGPGTRLTVL.

In its sample, this clonotype was seen a few times. This sequence joins TRBV3-1 and TRBJ1-1; D is possibly TRBD1 (6 bases). The CDR3 is made up of 14 amino acids. Germline CDR1 is LGHDT and CDR2 is YNNKEL (reference sequence). Trimming removed 3 bases at V and 6 bases at J, with 14 bases between. In nucleotides, the CDR3 is TGTGCCAGCAGCCACAACAGGGAGAGGGCTGAAGCTTTCTTT. It specifies CASSHNRERAEAFF.

This clonotype was seen a handful of times. The rearrangement joins TRBV20-1 to TRBJ1-1, with unresolved D. CDR1 and CDR2 (germline): DFQATT, SNEGSKA (reference sequence). This CDR3 is 14 amino acids long. Trimming took 0 bases from V and 7 from J, leaving 15 bases between them. The CDR3 coding sequence is TGCAGTGCTAGAGATATAACCCGGGGTGGTGAAGCTTTCTTT. This codes for CSARDITRGGEAFF.

J is TRBJ2-1 and V is TRBV20-1; 8 bases line up with TRBD2. Trimming cost V 6 bases and J 3 bases; bases outside gene matches: 7. Germline CDR1 is DFQATT and CDR2 is SNEGSKA (reference sequence). This CDR3 comprises 14 residues. CDR3 amino acids: CSAILAGLYNEQFF. The CDR3 bases are TGCAGTGCCATCCTAGCGGGCCTCTACAATGAGCAGTTCTTC.

This clonotype has just a few counts. The rearrangement joins TRBV12-3 or TRBV12-4 to TRBJ1-2, with D maybe TRBD1 (6 bases). With 6 bases removed from V and 7 bases from J, the gap between germline ends came to 18 bases. The CDR3 is made up of 14 amino acids. The CDR3 loop is CASRPTGHLGGYTF. In nucleotides, the CDR3 is TGTGCCAGCAGGCCGACGGGACACCTGGGTGGCTACACCTTC.

V gene TRBV19 combines with J gene TRBJ2-1, with TRBD2 matching over 14 bases. CDR3 length equals 14 residues. Per germline, CDR1 LNHDA and CDR2 SQIVND (reference sequence). After removal of 10 bases from V and 6 bases from J, the junction contained 5 bases not matched to a gene. CDR3 region: CATTTSGRANEQFF. The CDR3 coding sequence is TGTGCCACTACGACTAGCGGGAGGGCCAATGAGCAGTTCTTC.